This T cell receptor beta chain derives from a study of blood T cell repertoires in COVID-19. As for the study in general: Acute and convalescent COVID-19 specimens originated in the United States, Italy and Spain. From T cells, B-cell-depleted T cells, or PBMCs came the material, which was cDNA or gDNA.

This clone was seen just once. V was shortened by 3 bases and J by 5 bases, with 13 bases between the two germline ends. Germline CDR1 is SGHVS and CDR2 is FQNEAQ. The CDR3 contains 14 residues. Original processing methods: It was from reference gene primer amplification that nucleated cell counts were estimated. Method: immunoSEQ multiplex PCR; TCRdb's copy keeps in-frame clones and lacks some. V and J calls and clone size are as listed in that table; D and trimming were resolved from the DNA. The sample records some 200,000 clones, about 86% being singletons. Sequencing input: peripheral blood. The chain has TRBV7-8 and TRBJ2-5, with D tentatively TRBD1 (5 bases). This TCR came from a woman younger than 30 who had recovered from COVID-19. The CDR3, as DNA: TGTGCCAGCAGCTTCGTAGGGGTTGGGGAGACCCAGTACTTC. This sequence encodes CASSFVGVGETQYF.